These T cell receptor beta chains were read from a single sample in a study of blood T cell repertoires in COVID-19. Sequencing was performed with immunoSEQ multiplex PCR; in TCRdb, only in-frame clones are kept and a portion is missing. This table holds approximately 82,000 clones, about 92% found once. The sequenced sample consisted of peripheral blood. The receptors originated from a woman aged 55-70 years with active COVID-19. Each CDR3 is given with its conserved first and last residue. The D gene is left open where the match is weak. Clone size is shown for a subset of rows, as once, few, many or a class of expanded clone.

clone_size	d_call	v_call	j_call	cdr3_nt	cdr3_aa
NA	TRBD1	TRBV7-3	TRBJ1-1	TGTGCCAGCAGCTTATTCGACAGGGGTGACACTGAAGCTTTCTTT	CASSLFDRGDTEAFF
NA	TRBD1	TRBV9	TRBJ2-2	TGTGCCAGCAGCGTAGTCCAGGGGGCCGCCGGGGAGCTGTTTTTT	CASSVVQGAAGELFF
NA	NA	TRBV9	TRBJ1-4	TGTGCCAGCAGCGAGACAGCATATAATGAAAAACTGTTTTTT	CASSETAYNEKLFF
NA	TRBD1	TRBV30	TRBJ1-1	TGTGCCTGGAGCGGTCCGGGACAGGGTGAAGCTTTCTTT	CAWSGPGQGEAFF
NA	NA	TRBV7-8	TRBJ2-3	TGTGCCAGCAGCGTTCTTGGGCTAGCGTCACAAGATACGCAGTATTTT	CASSVLGLASQDTQYF
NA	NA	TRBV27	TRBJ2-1	TGTGCCAGCAGTTGGTCGGCGGGGCGGGGAACTAACAATGAGCAGTTCTTC	CASSWSAGRGTNNEQFF
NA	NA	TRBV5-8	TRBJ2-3	TGTGCCAGCAGCTTTGACCGGGTAGATACGCAGTATTTT	CASSFDRVDTQYF
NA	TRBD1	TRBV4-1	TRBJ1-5	TGCGCCAGCAGCCAAGGGGACAGCCTGAATCAGCCCCAGCATTTT	CASSQGDSLNQPQHF
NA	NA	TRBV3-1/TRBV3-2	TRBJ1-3	TGTGCCAGCAGCCGCAGGACAAGGGACTCTGGAAACACCATATATTTT	CASSRRTRDSGNTIYF
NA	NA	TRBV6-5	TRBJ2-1	TGTGCCAGTCACGGGACATTCCTCGGCAATGAGCAGTTCTTC	CASHGTFLGNEQFF
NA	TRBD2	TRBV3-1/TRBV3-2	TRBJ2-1	TGTGCCAGCAGCCAAAATCTAGCGGGGGTCGAGCAGTTCTTC	CASSQNLAGVEQFF
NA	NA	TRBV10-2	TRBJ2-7	TGCGCCAGCAGTGCCATCCCTAGAGGCTCCTACGAGCAGTACTTC	CASSAIPRGSYEQYF
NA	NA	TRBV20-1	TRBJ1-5	TGCAGTGCTAGTGGGAGCAATCAGCCCCAACATTTT	CSASGSNQPQHF
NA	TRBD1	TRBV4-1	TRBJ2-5	TGCGCCAGCAGCCAAGAGGACAGGGAAGAGACCCAGTACTTC	CASSQEDREETQYF
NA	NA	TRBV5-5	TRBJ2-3	TGTGCCAGCAGCTTGGCTAGTACCCCAGATACGCAGTATTTT	CASSLASTPDTQYF
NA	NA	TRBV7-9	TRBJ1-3	TGTGCCAGCAGCCCCCTCTCTGGAAACACCATATATTTT	CASSPLSGNTIYF
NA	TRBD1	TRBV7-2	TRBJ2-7	TGTGCCAGCAGCTGGGGACAGGGAACCTCCGAGCAGTACTTC	CASSWGQGTSEQYF
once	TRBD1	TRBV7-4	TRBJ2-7	TGTGCCAGCACACGAAATGACAGGGACCCCGACGAGCAGTACTTC	CASTRNDRDPDEQYF
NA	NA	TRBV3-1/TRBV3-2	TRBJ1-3	TGTGCCAGCAGCCCTCGGACACCGGGAAACACCATATATTTT	CASSPRTPGNTIYF
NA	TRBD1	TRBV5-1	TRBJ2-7	TGCGCCAGCAGCTTCGAAGGGGGCGACTACGAGCAGTACTTC	CASSFEGGDYEQYF
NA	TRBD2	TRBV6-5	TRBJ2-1	TGTGCCAGCAAGAAAAGCGGGAGGGCCATCAATGAGCAGTTCTTC	CASKKSGRAINEQFF
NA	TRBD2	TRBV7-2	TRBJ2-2	TGTGCCAGCAGCTCAGGACTAGCGGGGGGCGTCGGGGAGCTGTTTTTT	CASSSGLAGGVGELFF
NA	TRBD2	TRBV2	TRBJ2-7	TGTGCCAGCAGTGAAGCTAGCGGGATCAGGTACGAGCAGTACTTC	CASSEASGIRYEQYF
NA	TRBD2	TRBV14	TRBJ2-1	TGTGCCAGCAGCCAAGGACTAGCTTTTGGTGAGCAGTTCTTC	CASSQGLAFGEQFF
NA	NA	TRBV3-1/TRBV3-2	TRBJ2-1	TGTGCCAGCAGCCAAGGGGACACCCTGGTGAATGAGCAGTTCTTC	CASSQGDTLVNEQFF
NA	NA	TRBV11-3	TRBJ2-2	TGTGCCAGCAGCCTCGGGGGGCCGAACACCGGGGAGCTGTTTTTT	CASSLGGPNTGELFF
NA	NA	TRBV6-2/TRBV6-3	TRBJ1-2	TGTGCCAGCAGTTACCTTCGGAGAAATGGCTACACCTTC	CASSYLRRNGYTF
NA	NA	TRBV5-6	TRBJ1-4	TGTGCCAGCAGCTTGGAGGGGGTAGGAGAAAAACTGTTTTTT	CASSLEGVGEKLFF
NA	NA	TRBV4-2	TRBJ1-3	TGTGCCAGCAGCCAAGGGCCCGCGGTCTCTGGAAACACCATATATTTT	CASSQGPAVSGNTIYF
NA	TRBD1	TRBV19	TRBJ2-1	TGTGCCAGTAGTACGTTTCGTGGGACAGGGGCCTACAATGAGCAGTTCTTC	CASSTFRGTGAYNEQFF
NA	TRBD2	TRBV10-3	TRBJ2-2	TGTGCCATCAGAGGCCGCGGGGGAATGAACACCGGGGAGCTGTTTTTT	CAIRGRGGMNTGELFF
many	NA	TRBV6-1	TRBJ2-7	TGTGCCAGCAGTGAGGCGTTCGGGTTTCTGTCCAACGAGCAGTACTTC	CASSEAFGFLSNEQYF
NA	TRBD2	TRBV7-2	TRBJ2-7	TGTGCCAGCAGCTTATATAGCGGGGGGGCCTCCTACGAGCAGTACTTC	CASSLYSGGASYEQYF
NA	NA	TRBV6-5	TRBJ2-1	TGTGCCAGCAGCCCCCGACAGGACTACAATGAGCAGTTCTTC	CASSPRQDYNEQFF
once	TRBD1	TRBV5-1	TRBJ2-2	TGCGCCAGCAGCTTGGCAGGGGGAGAGAACACCGGGGAGCTGTTTTTT	CASSLAGGENTGELFF
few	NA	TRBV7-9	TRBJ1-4	TGTGCCAGCAGCTTACTGGGGAGTACTAATGAAAAACTGTTTTTT	CASSLLGSTNEKLFF
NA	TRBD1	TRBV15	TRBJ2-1	TGTGCCACCAGCAGAGCGTTAATGACAGGGGCTCGGGGCAATGAGCAGTTCTTC	CATSRALMTGARGNEQFF
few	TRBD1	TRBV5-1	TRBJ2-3	TGCGCCAGCAGCTTGGGACAGGGGTCTACGCAGTATTTT	CASSLGQGSTQYF
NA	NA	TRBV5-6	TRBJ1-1	TGTGCCAGCAGCTTGTCAAACACTGAAGCTTTCTTT	CASSLSNTEAFF
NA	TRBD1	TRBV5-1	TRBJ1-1	TGCGCCAGCAGCTTGGCCCAGGGGGCGGTAAACACTGAAGCTTTCTTT	CASSLAQGAVNTEAFF
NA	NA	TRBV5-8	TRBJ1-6	TGTGCCAGCAGCTTGGCCGGTCGCAGAGGGAATTCACCCCTCCACTTT	CASSLAGRRGNSPLHF
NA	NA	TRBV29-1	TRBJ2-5	TGCAGCGTTGTCTCTCTGGACTGGGTTCAAGAGACCCAGTACTTC	CSVVSLDWVQETQYF
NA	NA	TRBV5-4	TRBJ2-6	TGTGCCAGCAGCTTGGGTTCGGGCTCTGGGGCCAACGTCCTGACTTTC	CASSLGSGSGANVLTF
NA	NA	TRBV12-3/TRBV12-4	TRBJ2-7	TGTGCCAGCAGTTTGGGCAGCTCCTACGAGCAGTACTTC	CASSLGSSYEQYF
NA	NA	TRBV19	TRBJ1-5	TGTGCCAGTAGTATAGTCGTCCGGACAGCGCATCAGCCCCAGCATTTT	CASSIVVRTAHQPQHF